This T cell receptor beta chain originates from a study of cytomegalovirus exposure and HLA in healthy donors. Sampled while nominally healthy, donors likely had unrecorded immune exposures. This PCR relied on a set of 60 Vbeta primers and 13 Jbeta primers. Data came from immunoSEQ multiplex PCR; TCRdb stores just in-frame clones and leaves some out. The sample lists 150,000 to 200,000 clones, about 85% occurring once. CDR1 and CDR2 from the germline V gene are ENHRY and SYGVKD. This CDR3 region has 15 residues. V was shortened by 3 bases and J by 4 bases, with 13 bases between the two germline ends. This receptor was taken from a male donor in good health and CMV-seropositive. The sequenced sample was PBMCs. The genes are TRBV10-3 and TRBJ1-3; D possibly corresponds to TRBD1 (5 bases). The DNA of the CDR3 is TGTGCCATCAGTGACCAGGGAAAGGGCGGAAACACCATATATTTT. It encodes CAISDQGKGGNTIYF.